This is a list of T cell receptor beta chains from one sample in a study of blood T cell repertoires in COVID-19. Produced via immunoSEQ multiplex PCR; TCRdb's table is partial and in-frame only. The table includes around 68,000 clones, roughly 87% detected once. The sample consisted of peripheral blood. Receptor source: a woman between 45 and 65 years old with acute or convalescent COVID-19. The CDR3 runs from the conserved cysteine through the conserved F or W. Fields, in order: D gene, V gene, J gene, clone size, CDR3 protein, CDR3 DNA. D genes are given only for firm matches. For some rows the clone size is stated as once, few or many, or as a class when expanded; others skip it.

d_call: -
v_call: TRBV25-1
j_call: TRBJ2-6
clone_size: -
cdr3_aa: CASSGTTGWRDGANVLTF
cdr3_nt: TGTGCCAGCAGTGGAACAACAGGGTGGAGAGATGGGGCCAACGTCCTGACTTTC

d_call: -
v_call: TRBV10-3
j_call: TRBJ2-6
clone_size: -
cdr3_aa: CAISESLLSFSDRGANVLTF
cdr3_nt: TGTGCCATCAGTGAGTCCCTGTTGTCGTTTAGTGATAGAGGGGCCAACGTCCTGACTTTC

d_call: TRBD1
v_call: TRBV11-1
j_call: TRBJ2-2
clone_size: -
cdr3_aa: CASSLSGQGNTGELFF
cdr3_nt: TGTGCCAGCAGCTTATCCGGACAGGGGAACACCGGGGAGCTGTTTTTT

d_call: -
v_call: TRBV27
j_call: TRBJ2-7
clone_size: -
cdr3_aa: CASATPLENEQYF
cdr3_nt: TGTGCCAGCGCCACCCCACTAGAAAACGAGCAGTACTTC

d_call: TRBD1
v_call: TRBV7-4
j_call: TRBJ1-2
clone_size: -
cdr3_aa: CASSSVPSRTGEWGYTF
cdr3_nt: TGTGCCAGCAGCTCAGTTCCCAGTCGGACAGGGGAGTGGGGCTACACCTTC

d_call: -
v_call: TRBV28
j_call: TRBJ1-1
clone_size: -
cdr3_aa: CASSLGGRGEAFF
cdr3_nt: TGTGCCAGCAGTTTAGGGGGGAGGGGTGAAGCTTTCTTT

d_call: TRBD1
v_call: TRBV12-3/TRBV12-4
j_call: TRBJ1-2
clone_size: -
cdr3_aa: CASSRDRESGYTF
cdr3_nt: TGTGCCAGCAGTCGGGACAGGGAATCTGGCTACACCTTC

d_call: TRBD2
v_call: TRBV9
j_call: TRBJ2-3
clone_size: -
cdr3_aa: CASSVAPGLAGERYF
cdr3_nt: TGTGCCAGCAGCGTGGCTCCGGGACTAGCGGGGGAAAGGTATTTT

d_call: -
v_call: TRBV14
j_call: TRBJ1-2
clone_size: -
cdr3_aa: CASSQDQPGPNYGYTF
cdr3_nt: TGTGCCAGCAGCCAAGATCAGCCAGGCCCGAACTATGGCTACACCTTC

d_call: TRBD1
v_call: TRBV14
j_call: TRBJ1-1
clone_size: -
cdr3_aa: CASSQDPGQGYAFF
cdr3_nt: TGTGCCAGCAGCCAAGACCCCGGACAGGGGTACGCTTTCTTT

d_call: -
v_call: TRBV6-5
j_call: TRBJ1-2
clone_size: -
cdr3_aa: CASSFQGRLGYGYTF
cdr3_nt: TGTGCCAGCAGTTTTCAAGGGAGGTTGGGATATGGCTACACCTTC

d_call: -
v_call: TRBV28
j_call: TRBJ1-1
clone_size: -
cdr3_aa: CASSLAGRNTEAFF
cdr3_nt: TGTGCCAGCAGTTTAGCCGGGAGGAACACTGAAGCTTTCTTT

d_call: TRBD2
v_call: TRBV28
j_call: TRBJ2-3
clone_size: -
cdr3_aa: CASTSGWGQYF
cdr3_nt: TGTGCCAGCACTAGCGGGTGGGGGCAGTATTTT

d_call: -
v_call: TRBV18
j_call: TRBJ1-5
clone_size: -
cdr3_aa: CASSPGQYSNQPQHF
cdr3_nt: TGTGCCAGCTCACCAGGACAGTATAGCAATCAGCCCCAGCATTTT

d_call: -
v_call: TRBV7-2
j_call: TRBJ1-2
clone_size: -
cdr3_aa: CASSLVGLGYTF
cdr3_nt: TGTGCCAGCAGCTTAGTCGGGTTGGGCTACACCTTC

d_call: -
v_call: TRBV30
j_call: TRBJ1-3
clone_size: -
cdr3_aa: CAWSVQWNSGNTIYF
cdr3_nt: TGTGCCTGGAGTGTACAGTGGAACTCTGGAAACACCATATATTTT

d_call: -
v_call: TRBV11-2
j_call: TRBJ2-1
clone_size: once
cdr3_aa: CASSLARGSGSYNEQFF
cdr3_nt: TGTGCCAGCAGCTTAGCTCGGGGTAGCGGCTCCTACAATGAGCAGTTCTTC

d_call: -
v_call: TRBV3-1/TRBV3-2
j_call: TRBJ1-1
clone_size: -
cdr3_aa: CASSPLPQGDTEAFF
cdr3_nt: TGTGCCAGCAGCCCACTCCCACAGGGAGACACTGAAGCTTTCTTT

d_call: -
v_call: TRBV2
j_call: TRBJ2-2
clone_size: once
cdr3_aa: CASSVRQGVGELFF
cdr3_nt: TGTGCCAGCAGTGTAAGGCAAGGGGTCGGGGAGCTGTTTTTT

d_call: TRBD1
v_call: TRBV15
j_call: TRBJ2-5
clone_size: once
cdr3_aa: CATSYYGTGETQYF
cdr3_nt: TGTGCCACCAGCTATTACGGGACAGGGGAGACCCAGTACTTC

d_call: TRBD2
v_call: TRBV11-2
j_call: TRBJ2-1
clone_size: -
cdr3_aa: CASSLVKLAGYNEQFF
cdr3_nt: TGTGCCAGCAGCTTAGTAAAACTAGCGGGATACAATGAGCAGTTCTTC

d_call: TRBD1
v_call: TRBV11-1
j_call: TRBJ1-2
clone_size: -
cdr3_aa: CASSSEQGARSRGYTF
cdr3_nt: TGTGCCAGCAGCTCCGAACAGGGGGCCCGATCTCGGGGCTACACCTTC

d_call: -
v_call: TRBV15
j_call: TRBJ1-5
clone_size: -
cdr3_aa: CATSRGAGYSQPQHF
cdr3_nt: TGTGCCACCAGCAGGGGGGCAGGGTATAGTCAGCCCCAGCATTTT

d_call: TRBD1
v_call: TRBV19
j_call: TRBJ1-5
clone_size: -
cdr3_aa: CASAAGTGTNQPQHF
cdr3_nt: TGTGCCAGTGCAGCCGGGACAGGGACAAATCAGCCCCAGCATTTT

d_call: -
v_call: TRBV12-3/TRBV12-4
j_call: TRBJ2-7
clone_size: -
cdr3_aa: CASSEVTYEQYF
cdr3_nt: TGTGCCAGCAGCGAGGTTACCTACGAGCAGTACTTC

d_call: -
v_call: TRBV6-5
j_call: TRBJ2-1
clone_size: -
cdr3_aa: CASSYDSGVDNEQFF
cdr3_nt: TGTGCCAGCAGTTACGACTCGGGAGTGGACAATGAGCAGTTCTTC

d_call: -
v_call: TRBV2
j_call: TRBJ1-6
clone_size: few
cdr3_aa: CASCCGRADAKRF
cdr3_nt: TGTGCCAGCTGTTGTGGGAGGGCCGATGCCAAGAGGTTT

d_call: -
v_call: TRBV4-2
j_call: TRBJ1-6
clone_size: -
cdr3_aa: CASSQDFRDSPLHF
cdr3_nt: TGTGCCAGCAGCCAAGATTTCAGGGATTCACCCCTCCACTTT

d_call: -
v_call: TRBV5-6
j_call: TRBJ1-6
clone_size: -
cdr3_aa: CASRNWVGVSPLHF
cdr3_nt: TGTGCCAGCAGGAATTGGGTCGGGGTCTCACCCCTCCACTTT

d_call: TRBD2
v_call: TRBV5-4
j_call: TRBJ2-7
clone_size: -
cdr3_aa: CASSLGAGGPYEQYF
cdr3_nt: TGTGCCAGCAGCTTAGGTGCGGGGGGCCCCTACGAGCAGTACTTC

d_call: -
v_call: TRBV10-2
j_call: TRBJ2-1
clone_size: -
cdr3_aa: CASTRGDNEQFF
cdr3_nt: TGCGCCAGCACCAGGGGAGACAATGAGCAGTTCTTC

d_call: -
v_call: TRBV4-2
j_call: TRBJ2-3
clone_size: once
cdr3_aa: CASSQVTEFLTDTQYF
cdr3_nt: TGTGCCAGCAGCCAAGTGACAGAGTTTCTCACAGATACGCAGTATTTT

d_call: -
v_call: TRBV29-1
j_call: TRBJ1-4
clone_size: -
cdr3_aa: CSFSTASNEKLFF
cdr3_nt: TGCAGCTTCTCGACAGCCTCTAATGAAAAACTGTTTTTT

d_call: -
v_call: TRBV7-2
j_call: TRBJ1-6
clone_size: -
cdr3_aa: CASSQSGGDPSPLHF
cdr3_nt: TGTGCCAGCAGCCAAAGTGGGGGGGACCCTTCACCCCTCCACTTT

d_call: TRBD1
v_call: TRBV7-2
j_call: TRBJ2-2
clone_size: -
cdr3_aa: CASSFAGGGTGELFF
cdr3_nt: TGTGCCAGCAGCTTTGCAGGGGGCGGTACCGGGGAGCTGTTTTTT

d_call: -
v_call: TRBV19
j_call: TRBJ2-1
clone_size: few
cdr3_aa: CASSEGVDYNEQFF
cdr3_nt: TGTGCCAGTAGTGAGGGTGTCGATTACAATGAGCAGTTCTTC

d_call: -
v_call: TRBV5-5
j_call: TRBJ1-5
clone_size: once
cdr3_aa: CASSRDSNQPQHF
cdr3_nt: TGTGCCAGCAGCCGCGACTCGAATCAGCCCCAGCATTTT

d_call: -
v_call: TRBV28
j_call: TRBJ1-4
clone_size: -
cdr3_aa: CASRAAVVEKLFF
cdr3_nt: TGTGCCAGCAGGGCGGCGGTAGTTGAAAAACTGTTTTTT

d_call: -
v_call: TRBV18
j_call: TRBJ1-2
clone_size: -
cdr3_aa: CASSPADSRGYTF
cdr3_nt: TGTGCCAGCTCACCAGCGGACTCCCGAGGCTACACCTTC

d_call: -
v_call: TRBV28
j_call: TRBJ1-1
clone_size: -
cdr3_aa: CASSLREGTEAFF
cdr3_nt: TGTGCCAGCAGTTTAAGGGAGGGCACTGAAGCTTTCTTT

d_call: -
v_call: TRBV10-2
j_call: TRBJ1-6
clone_size: few
cdr3_aa: CASSPDPGTPSSF
cdr3_nt: TGCGCCAGCAGTCCTGACCCCGGGACACCATCCAGCTTT

d_call: TRBD1
v_call: TRBV2
j_call: TRBJ2-1
clone_size: -
cdr3_aa: CASREQGMGEQFF
cdr3_nt: TGTGCCAGCAGAGAACAGGGGATGGGTGAGCAGTTCTTC